This T cell receptor (beta chain) was sequenced for a study of blood T cell repertoires in COVID-19. Study overall: PBMCs, B-cell-depleted T cells, or T cells were the source of the cDNA or gDNA that made up the material.

Participants were aged about 18 to 100 years, lived in over 20 US areas, and enrolled virtually. Participants reported their clinical history, and cohort assignment relied on those reports. The V end was cut by 8 bases, the J end by 3 bases, with 17 bases between. In germline, CDR1 is MNHEY, CDR2 SVGAGI. The CDR3 runs 14 residues. Clones were sequenced by immunoSEQ multiplex PCR, and TCRdb holds only the in-frame ones, with some missing. The sample records more than 200,000 clones, just under 90% being singletons. This sequence was found in a woman in her twenties or thirties with acute COVID-19. The sample consisted of PBMCs or T cells enriched from blood (not recorded which). The rearrangement uses TRBV6-5 and TRBJ2-7; D may be TRBD1 (6 bases). The CDR3 loop is CASDLFKGVYEQYF. The CDR3 nucleotides are TGTGCCAGCGACCTGTTCAAGGGGGTCTACGAGCAGTACTTC.